Listed below are T cell receptor beta chains from one sample, sequenced in a study of OX40 agonist ivuxolimab in advanced cancers. Produced via immunoSEQ multiplex PCR; TCRdb's table is partial and in-frame only. The sample holds 57,000 or so clones; over 80% are singletons and the top ten take 2.8%. This specimen was CD4+ or CD8+ T cells sorted from blood, taken in a trial of the OX40 agonist ivuxolimab. All receptors derive from an adult with an advanced solid tumor such as melanoma, head and neck, liver or kidney cancer. Both conserved end residues are part of each CDR3. The order of the fields is CDR3 protein, CDR3 DNA, J gene, clone size, V gene, D gene. D genes are given only for firm matches. The size field is filled for only some rows; it gives once, few, many or a size class.

cdr3_aa: CASSEVGSSTDTQYF
cdr3_nt: TGTGCCAGCAGTGAAGTAGGATCTAGCACAGATACGCAGTATTTT
j_call: TRBJ2-3
clone_size: .
v_call: TRBV6-1
d_call: .

cdr3_aa: CASRRTSGYYNEQFF
cdr3_nt: TGTGCCAGCAGACGTACTAGCGGTTACTACAATGAGCAGTTCTTC
j_call: TRBJ2-1
clone_size: .
v_call: TRBV7-2
d_call: TRBD2

cdr3_aa: CATGTGANQPQHF
cdr3_nt: TGTGCCACCGGGACAGGGGCAAATCAGCCCCAGCATTTT
j_call: TRBJ1-5
clone_size: .
v_call: TRBV2
d_call: TRBD1

cdr3_aa: CASSLRGHPPYNEQFF
cdr3_nt: TGTGCCAGCAGTTTACGAGGACACCCACCTTACAATGAGCAGTTCTTC
j_call: TRBJ2-1
clone_size: .
v_call: TRBV28
d_call: .

cdr3_aa: CASTFGGSGANVLTF
cdr3_nt: TGTGCCAGCACCTTCGGGGGCTCTGGGGCCAACGTCCTGACTTTC
j_call: TRBJ2-6
clone_size: few
v_call: TRBV5-4
d_call: .

cdr3_aa: CASSPGASGSSYEQYF
cdr3_nt: TGTGCCAGCTCACCGGGGGCCTCAGGAAGCTCCTACGAGCAGTACTTC
j_call: TRBJ2-7
clone_size: .
v_call: TRBV18
d_call: .

cdr3_aa: CASSEEGRANEKLFF
cdr3_nt: TGTGCCAGCAGTGAAGAGGGGAGAGCTAATGAAAAACTGTTTTTT
j_call: TRBJ1-4
clone_size: .
v_call: TRBV2
d_call: .

cdr3_aa: CSVGTVSYEQYF
cdr3_nt: TGCAGCGTGGGGACAGTGTCGTACGAGCAGTACTTC
j_call: TRBJ2-7
clone_size: .
v_call: TRBV29-1
d_call: TRBD1

cdr3_aa: CASSERPTGWETRTDTQYF
cdr3_nt: TGTGCCAGCAGTGAACGACCGACAGGCTGGGAGACTCGCACAGATACGCAGTATTTT
j_call: TRBJ2-3
clone_size: .
v_call: TRBV2
d_call: .

cdr3_aa: CASSEQVRQPQHF
cdr3_nt: TGTGCCAGCAGTGAGCAGGTGCGGCAGCCCCAGCATTTT
j_call: TRBJ1-5
clone_size: .
v_call: TRBV6-1
d_call: .

cdr3_aa: CASSLVDRRNEKLFF
cdr3_nt: TGTGCCAGCAGCTTAGTAGACAGAAGAAATGAAAAACTGTTTTTT
j_call: TRBJ1-4
clone_size: .
v_call: TRBV7-2
d_call: .

cdr3_aa: CASSLGAPYGYTF
cdr3_nt: TGTGCCAGCAGCTTAGGGGCCCCCTATGGCTACACCTTC
j_call: TRBJ1-2
clone_size: .
v_call: TRBV7-3
d_call: .

cdr3_aa: CASSLEREGNTIYF
cdr3_nt: TGTGCCAGCAGCTTAGAACGAGAAGGAAACACCATATATTTT
j_call: TRBJ1-3
clone_size: .
v_call: TRBV7-2
d_call: .

cdr3_aa: CASSVSPLAGTDTQYF
cdr3_nt: TGTGCCAGCAGCGTCTCTCCACTAGCGGGCACAGATACGCAGTATTTT
j_call: TRBJ2-3
clone_size: .
v_call: TRBV9
d_call: TRBD2

cdr3_aa: CASSLGSGGPYEQYF
cdr3_nt: TGCGCCAGCAGCTTAGGATCAGGGGGTCCTTACGAGCAGTACTTC
j_call: TRBJ2-7
clone_size: .
v_call: TRBV5-1
d_call: TRBD1

cdr3_aa: CAWSVKYGGRAMGDTQYF
cdr3_nt: TGTGCCTGGAGTGTGAAATATGGCGGGAGGGCCATGGGAGATACGCAGTATTTT
j_call: TRBJ2-3
clone_size: once
v_call: TRBV30
d_call: TRBD2

cdr3_aa: CASSQDHFQETQYF
cdr3_nt: TGCGCCAGCAGCCAAGATCACTTTCAAGAGACCCAGTACTTC
j_call: TRBJ2-5
clone_size: medium-sized
v_call: TRBV4-1
d_call: .

cdr3_aa: CAWSRRGPLDEQFF
cdr3_nt: TGTGCCTGGAGTCGAAGGGGCCCCTTAGATGAGCAGTTCTTC
j_call: TRBJ2-1
clone_size: few
v_call: TRBV30
d_call: .

cdr3_aa: CASKQGSRQETQYF
cdr3_nt: TGTGCCAGCAAACAGGGTAGTCGGCAAGAGACCCAGTACTTC
j_call: TRBJ2-5
clone_size: .
v_call: TRBV2
d_call: .

cdr3_aa: CATTLAGGETQYF
cdr3_nt: TGTGCCACCACCTTAGCGGGCGGGGAGACCCAGTACTTC
j_call: TRBJ2-5
clone_size: .
v_call: TRBV15
d_call: TRBD2

cdr3_aa: CASSQELTGTDTQYF
cdr3_nt: TGTGCCAGCAGCCAAGAATTAACAGGCACAGATACGCAGTATTTT
j_call: TRBJ2-3
clone_size: .
v_call: TRBV4-2
d_call: .

cdr3_aa: CASSPPLAGGDEQFF
cdr3_nt: TGTGCCAGCTCACCACCCCTAGCGGGAGGCGATGAGCAGTTCTTC
j_call: TRBJ2-1
clone_size: .
v_call: TRBV18
d_call: TRBD2

cdr3_aa: CASSDSLVFF
cdr3_nt: TGTGCCAGCAGTGACAGTTTGGTGTTCTTC
j_call: TRBJ2-1
clone_size: few
v_call: TRBV2
d_call: .

cdr3_aa: CASSYGGLEGTQYF
cdr3_nt: TGTGCCAGCAGCTATGGGGGACTAGAGGGGACGCAGTATTTT
j_call: TRBJ2-3
clone_size: .
v_call: TRBV2
d_call: TRBD2

cdr3_aa: CASSLSRVETQYF
cdr3_nt: TGTGCCAGCAGCTTATCGCGCGTAGAGACCCAGTACTTC
j_call: TRBJ2-5
clone_size: few
v_call: TRBV11-1
d_call: .

cdr3_aa: CASSEGQGYYNQPQHF
cdr3_nt: TGTGCCAGCAGTGAAGGACAGGGCTATTACAATCAGCCCCAGCATTTT
j_call: TRBJ1-5
clone_size: many
v_call: TRBV27
d_call: TRBD1

cdr3_aa: CASSLQVGTQYF
cdr3_nt: TGTGCCAGCAGCTTACAGGTTGGGACCCAGTACTTC
j_call: TRBJ2-5
clone_size: once
v_call: TRBV7-2
d_call: .

cdr3_aa: CAWSVPWLRNTGELFF
cdr3_nt: TGTGCCTGGAGTGTACCTTGGCTGAGGAACACCGGGGAGCTGTTTTTT
j_call: TRBJ2-2
clone_size: few
v_call: TRBV30
d_call: .

cdr3_aa: CASSLVSGGEQFF
cdr3_nt: TGTGCCAGCAGCTTAGTATCGGGGGGTGAGCAGTTCTTC
j_call: TRBJ2-1
clone_size: .
v_call: TRBV11-2
d_call: TRBD2

cdr3_aa: CASSLGGASGRNTQYF
cdr3_nt: TGTGCCAGCAGCTTGGGAGGTGCTAGCGGGAGGAATACGCAGTATTTT
j_call: TRBJ2-3
clone_size: .
v_call: TRBV7-2
d_call: TRBD2

cdr3_aa: CASSLEAGVGIEQYF
cdr3_nt: TGTGCCAGCAGCTTAGAGGCAGGGGTGGGGATCGAGCAGTACTTC
j_call: TRBJ2-7
clone_size: .
v_call: TRBV11-2
d_call: .

cdr3_aa: CASRGANEKLFF
cdr3_nt: TGTGCCAGCAGAGGTGCTAATGAAAAACTGTTTTTT
j_call: TRBJ1-4
clone_size: .
v_call: TRBV7-9
d_call: .

cdr3_aa: CASSRQGFYNEQFF
cdr3_nt: TGTGCCAGCTCACGGCAGGGGTTTTACAATGAGCAGTTCTTC
j_call: TRBJ2-1
clone_size: .
v_call: TRBV18
d_call: .

cdr3_aa: CASSWGLAGGRADTQYF
cdr3_nt: TGTGCCAGCAGCTGGGGACTAGCGGGGGGCCGGGCAGATACGCAGTATTTT
j_call: TRBJ2-3
clone_size: .
v_call: TRBV5-5
d_call: TRBD2

cdr3_aa: CASSLDGQEMNTEAFF
cdr3_nt: TGCGCCAGCAGCTTGGACGGACAGGAGATGAACACTGAAGCTTTCTTT
j_call: TRBJ1-1
clone_size: few
v_call: TRBV5-1
d_call: TRBD1

cdr3_aa: CASRTPGRDKNIQYF
cdr3_nt: TGTGCCAGCAGGACCCCGGGTAGGGACAAAAACATTCAGTACTTC
j_call: TRBJ2-4
clone_size: .
v_call: TRBV6-1
d_call: .

cdr3_aa: CASSLTPIRGAPRDTQYF
cdr3_nt: TGTGCCAGCAGCTTGACGCCCATAAGGGGGGCCCCCAGGGATACGCAGTATTTT
j_call: TRBJ2-3
clone_size: .
v_call: TRBV7-9
d_call: .

cdr3_aa: CASSDPPDVTQYF
cdr3_nt: TGTGCCAGCAGTGACCCCCCTGACGTTACGCAGTATTTT
j_call: TRBJ2-3
clone_size: .
v_call: TRBV6-4
d_call: .

cdr3_aa: CATSREELVGNSTNEKLFF
cdr3_nt: TGTGCCACCAGCAGAGAGGAATTGGTCGGAAACTCAACTAATGAAAAACTGTTTTTT
j_call: TRBJ1-4
clone_size: .
v_call: TRBV15
d_call: .

cdr3_aa: CASSPGSRGSGYGYTF
cdr3_nt: TGTGCCAGCAGCCCCGGCAGTCGGGGTAGCGGCTATGGCTACACCTTC
j_call: TRBJ1-2
clone_size: .
v_call: TRBV7-8
d_call: .

cdr3_aa: CASSEMEASGTDTQYF
cdr3_nt: TGTGCCAGCAGTGAAATGGAAGCTAGCGGCACAGATACGCAGTATTTT
j_call: TRBJ2-3
clone_size: few
v_call: TRBV6-1
d_call: .

cdr3_aa: CDKTLLNTGELFF
cdr3_nt: TGTGACAAGACCCTTCTGAACACCGGGGAGCTGTTTTTT
j_call: TRBJ2-2
clone_size: .
v_call: TRBV12-5
d_call: .

cdr3_aa: CAIRGTSGIYNEQFF
cdr3_nt: TGTGCCATCAGAGGGACTAGCGGGATATACAATGAGCAGTTCTTC
j_call: TRBJ2-1
clone_size: .
v_call: TRBV10-3
d_call: TRBD2

cdr3_aa: CASTSEGEQFF
cdr3_nt: TGTGCCAGCACCTCGGAGGGCGAGCAGTTCTTC
j_call: TRBJ2-1
clone_size: .
v_call: TRBV5-1
d_call: .

cdr3_aa: CASSDRGGNQPQHF
cdr3_nt: TGTGCCAGCAGTGACAGGGGTGGCAATCAGCCCCAGCATTTT
j_call: TRBJ1-5
clone_size: few
v_call: TRBV6-4
d_call: .

cdr3_aa: CASRTVDRDHSPLHF
cdr3_nt: TGTGCCAGTAGGACGGTGGACAGGGATCATTCACCCCTCCACTTT
j_call: TRBJ1-6
clone_size: .
v_call: TRBV19
d_call: TRBD1

cdr3_aa: CASRGQGSPNEKLFF
cdr3_nt: TGTGCCAGTAGGGGACAGGGGAGCCCTAATGAAAAACTGTTTTTT
j_call: TRBJ1-4
clone_size: .
v_call: TRBV19
d_call: TRBD1

cdr3_aa: CASALGAASVGEQYF
cdr3_nt: TGTGCCAGCGCTCTGGGGGCTGCCTCAGTAGGCGAGCAGTACTTC
j_call: TRBJ2-7
clone_size: once
v_call: TRBV5-6
d_call: .

cdr3_aa: CAWRKGQPNQPQHF
cdr3_nt: TGTGCCTGGAGAAAGGGACAGCCAAATCAGCCCCAGCATTTT
j_call: TRBJ1-5
clone_size: .
v_call: TRBV30
d_call: TRBD1

cdr3_aa: CASSDSTGSTENEKLFF
cdr3_nt: TGTGCCAGCAGTGACTCGACGGGGAGCACCGAAAATGAAAAACTGTTTTTT
j_call: TRBJ1-4
clone_size: once
v_call: TRBV6-4
d_call: .

cdr3_aa: CASSQGPRSPLHF
cdr3_nt: TGCGCCAGCAGCCAAGGACCTAGGTCACCCCTCCACTTT
j_call: TRBJ1-6
clone_size: .
v_call: TRBV4-1
d_call: .

cdr3_aa: CASSQVAGAPYNEQFF
cdr3_nt: TGTGCCAGCAGCCAAGTAGCGGGAGCTCCCTACAATGAGCAGTTCTTC
j_call: TRBJ2-1
clone_size: .
v_call: TRBV4-2
d_call: TRBD2

cdr3_aa: CASSMGRETQYF
cdr3_nt: TGTGCCAGTAGTATGGGGCGGGAGACCCAGTACTTC
j_call: TRBJ2-5
clone_size: .
v_call: TRBV19
d_call: .

cdr3_aa: CASRETANTEAFF
cdr3_nt: TGTGCCAGCAGAGAGACAGCGAACACTGAAGCTTTCTTT
j_call: TRBJ1-1
clone_size: .
v_call: TRBV19
d_call: .

cdr3_aa: CAISAGTGGANVLTF
cdr3_nt: TGTGCCATCAGTGCCGGGACAGGTGGGGCCAACGTCCTGACTTTC
j_call: TRBJ2-6
clone_size: .
v_call: TRBV10-3
d_call: TRBD1

cdr3_aa: CASSPGTPTYNEQFF
cdr3_nt: TGCGCCAGCAGCCCCGGGACACCTACCTACAATGAGCAGTTCTTC
j_call: TRBJ2-1
clone_size: .
v_call: TRBV10-2
d_call: .

cdr3_aa: CASSGQNEKLFF
cdr3_nt: TGTGCCAGCAGTGGACAGAATGAAAAACTGTTTTTT
j_call: TRBJ1-4
clone_size: .
v_call: TRBV28
d_call: .